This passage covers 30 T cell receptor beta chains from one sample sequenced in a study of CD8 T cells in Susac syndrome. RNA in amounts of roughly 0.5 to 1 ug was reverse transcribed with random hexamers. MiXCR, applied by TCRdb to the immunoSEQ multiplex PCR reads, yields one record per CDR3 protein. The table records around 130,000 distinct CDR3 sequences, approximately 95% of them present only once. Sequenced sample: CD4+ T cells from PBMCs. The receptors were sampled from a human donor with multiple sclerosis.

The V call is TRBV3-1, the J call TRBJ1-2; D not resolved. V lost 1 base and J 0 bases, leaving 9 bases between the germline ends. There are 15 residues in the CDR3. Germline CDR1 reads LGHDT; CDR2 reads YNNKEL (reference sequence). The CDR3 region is CASSQVDQANYGYTF. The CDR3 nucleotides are TGTGCCAGCAGCCAAGTAGATCAGGCTAACTATGGCTACACCTTC.

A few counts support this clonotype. The CDR3 loop is CASSLIGGSTDTQYF. DNA for the CDR3: TGTGCCAGCAGTTTGATTGGCGGGAGCACAGATACGCAGTATTTT. The chain links TRBV27 to TRBJ2-3, with a weak D call TRBD2 (5 bases). The CDR3 spans 15 residues. V lost 3 bases to trimming and J lost 0 bases, with 10 bases between them. Germline V gene data show CDR1 as MNHEY and CDR2 as SMNVEV (reference sequence).

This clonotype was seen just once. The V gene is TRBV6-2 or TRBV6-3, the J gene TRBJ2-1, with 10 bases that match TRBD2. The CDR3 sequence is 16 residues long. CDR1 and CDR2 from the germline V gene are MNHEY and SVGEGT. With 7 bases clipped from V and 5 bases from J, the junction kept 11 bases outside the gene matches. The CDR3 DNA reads TGTGCCAGCACCAAACGTCGGACTAGCGGCAACAATGAGCAGTTCTTC. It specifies CASTKRRTSGNNEQFF.

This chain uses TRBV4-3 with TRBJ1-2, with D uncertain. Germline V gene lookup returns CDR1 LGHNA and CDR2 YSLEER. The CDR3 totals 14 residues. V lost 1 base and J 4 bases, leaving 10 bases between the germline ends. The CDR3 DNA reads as TGCGCCAGCAGCCAAGTCCCGATCTCCTATGGCTACACCTTC. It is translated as CASSQVPISYGYTF.

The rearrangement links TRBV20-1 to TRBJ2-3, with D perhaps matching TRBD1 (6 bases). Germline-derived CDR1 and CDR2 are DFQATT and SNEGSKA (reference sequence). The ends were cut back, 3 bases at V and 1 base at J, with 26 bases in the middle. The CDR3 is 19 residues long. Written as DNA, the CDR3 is TGCAGTGCTAGCCACCAAACAGGGTTGGTACTTGATGGCACAGATACGCAGTATTTT. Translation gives CSASHQTGLVLDGTDTQYF.

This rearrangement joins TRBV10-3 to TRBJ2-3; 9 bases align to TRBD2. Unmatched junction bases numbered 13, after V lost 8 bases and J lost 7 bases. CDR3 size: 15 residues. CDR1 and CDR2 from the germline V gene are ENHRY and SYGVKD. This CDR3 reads CAIRPPAGGGNTQYF. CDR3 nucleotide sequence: TGTGCCATCCGTCCTCCAGCGGGAGGCGGAAATACGCAGTATTTT.

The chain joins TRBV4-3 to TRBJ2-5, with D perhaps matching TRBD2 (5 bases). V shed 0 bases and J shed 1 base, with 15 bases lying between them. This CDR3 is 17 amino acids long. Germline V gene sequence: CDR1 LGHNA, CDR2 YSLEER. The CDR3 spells CASSQDTGLQIQETQYF. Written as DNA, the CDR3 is TGCGCCAGCAGCCAAGATACCGGACTCCAAATCCAAGAGACCCAGTACTTC.

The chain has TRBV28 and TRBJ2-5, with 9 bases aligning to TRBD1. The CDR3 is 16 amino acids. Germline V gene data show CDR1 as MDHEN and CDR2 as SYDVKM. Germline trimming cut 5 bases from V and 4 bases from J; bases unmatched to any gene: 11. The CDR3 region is CASSPLGTGIGETQYF. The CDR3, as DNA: TGTGCCAGCAGTCCGTTGGGGACAGGGATAGGAGAGACCCAGTACTTC.

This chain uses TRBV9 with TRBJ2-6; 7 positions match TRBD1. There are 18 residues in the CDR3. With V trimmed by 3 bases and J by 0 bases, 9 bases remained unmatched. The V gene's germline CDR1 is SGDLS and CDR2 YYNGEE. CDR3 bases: TGTGCCAGCAGCGCACCGGGACAGCCATACTCTGGGGCCAACGTCCTGACTTTC. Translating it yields CASSAPGQPYSGANVLTF. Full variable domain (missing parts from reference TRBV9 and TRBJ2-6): DSGVTQTPKHLITATGQRVTLRCSPRSGDLSVYWYQQSLDQGLQFLIQYYNGEERAKGNILERFSAQQFPDLHSELNLSSLELGDSALYFCASSAPGQPYSGANVLTFGAGSRLTVL.

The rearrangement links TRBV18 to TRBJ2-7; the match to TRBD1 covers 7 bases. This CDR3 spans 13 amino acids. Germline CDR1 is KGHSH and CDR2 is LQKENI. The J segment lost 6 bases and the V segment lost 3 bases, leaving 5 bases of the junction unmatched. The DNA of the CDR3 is TGTGCCAGCTCACCGACAGGGATCCCCGAGCAGTACTTC. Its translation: CASSPTGIPEQYF.

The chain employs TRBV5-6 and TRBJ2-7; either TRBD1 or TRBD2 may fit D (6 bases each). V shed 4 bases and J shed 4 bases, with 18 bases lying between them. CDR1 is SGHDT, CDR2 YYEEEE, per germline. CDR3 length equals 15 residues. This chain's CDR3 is CASSTQGRGAYEQYF. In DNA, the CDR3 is TGTGCCAGCAGCACCCAGGGGCGCGGGGCTTACGAGCAGTACTTC.

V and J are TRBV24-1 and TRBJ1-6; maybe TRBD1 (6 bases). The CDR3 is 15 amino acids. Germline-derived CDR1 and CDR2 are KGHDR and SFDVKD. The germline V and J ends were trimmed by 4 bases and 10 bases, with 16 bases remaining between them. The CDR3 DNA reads TGTGCCACCAGTGACAGCAGGGGTTTTCGATCACCCCTCCACTTT. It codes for CATSDSRGFRSPLHF.

The CDR3 DNA sequence: TGCAGCGTGATGACCGGGACACATTCCTACGAGCAGTACTTC. This codes for CSVMTGTHSYEQYF. V is TRBV29-1 and J is TRBJ2-7; tentatively, D is TRBD1 (6 bases). The CDR3 totals 14 residues. Germline V gene lookup returns CDR1 SQVTM and CDR2 ANQGSEA. Trimming cost V 6 bases and J 1 base, with 16 bases left between them.

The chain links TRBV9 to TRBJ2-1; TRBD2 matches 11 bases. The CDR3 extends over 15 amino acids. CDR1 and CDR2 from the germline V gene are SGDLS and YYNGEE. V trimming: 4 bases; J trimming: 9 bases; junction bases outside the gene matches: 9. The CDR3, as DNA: TGTGCCAGCAGCCCCCAGGTAGCGGGAGGGACTGAGCAGTTCTTC. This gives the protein CASSPQVAGGTEQFF.

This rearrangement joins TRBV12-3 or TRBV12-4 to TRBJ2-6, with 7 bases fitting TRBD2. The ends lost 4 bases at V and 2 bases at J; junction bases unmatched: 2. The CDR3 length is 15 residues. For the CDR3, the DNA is TGTGCCAGCAGTTCCGCGGGGGCTGGGGCCAACGTCCTGACTTTC. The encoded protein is CASSSAGAGANVLTF.

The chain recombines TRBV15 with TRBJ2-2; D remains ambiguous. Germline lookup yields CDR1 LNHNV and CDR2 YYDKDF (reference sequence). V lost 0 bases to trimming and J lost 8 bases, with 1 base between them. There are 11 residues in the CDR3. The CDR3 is CATSRDGELFF. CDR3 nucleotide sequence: TGTGCCACCAGCAGAGATGGGGAGCTGTTTTTT.

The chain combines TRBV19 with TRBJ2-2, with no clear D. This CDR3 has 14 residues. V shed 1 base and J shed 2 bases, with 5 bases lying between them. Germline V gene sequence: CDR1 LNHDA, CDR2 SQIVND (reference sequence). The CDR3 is CASSIGGNTGELFF. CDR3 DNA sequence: TGTGCCAGTAGTATAGGGGGTAACACCGGGGAGCTGTTTTTT.

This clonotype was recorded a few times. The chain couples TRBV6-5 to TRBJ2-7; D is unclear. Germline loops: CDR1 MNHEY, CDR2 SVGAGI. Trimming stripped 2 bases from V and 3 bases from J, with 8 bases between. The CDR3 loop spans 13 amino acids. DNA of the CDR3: TGTGCCAGCAGTTACGGACCCAACTACGAGCAGTACTTC. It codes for CASSYGPNYEQYF.

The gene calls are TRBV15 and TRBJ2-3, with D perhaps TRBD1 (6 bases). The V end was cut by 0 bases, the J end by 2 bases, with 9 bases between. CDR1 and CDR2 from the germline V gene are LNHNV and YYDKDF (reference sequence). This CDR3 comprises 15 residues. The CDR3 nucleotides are TGTGCCACCAGCAGAGATTGGGGGCTCACAGATACGCAGTATTTT. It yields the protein CATSRDWGLTDTQYF.

The CDR3 nucleotides are TGTGCCACCAGTGATTCCGGGACAGCTGACAATGAGCAGTTCTTC. Translation: CATSDSGTADNEQFF. The chain has TRBV24-1 and TRBJ2-1, with TRBD1 identical over 7 bases. CDR3 length: 15 amino acids. The junction had 5 bases not matched to a gene; V was cut back by 2 bases and J by 5 bases. Germline V gives CDR1 KGHDR, CDR2 SFDVKD.

The CDR3 DNA reads TGCAGTGCCCGACCTACTAGCGGGGGGACGCAGTATTTT. As protein: CSARPTSGGTQYF. The V call is TRBV20-1, the J call TRBJ2-3; 12 positions match TRBD2. Per the germline V gene, CDR1 is DFQATT and CDR2 is SNEGSKA (reference sequence). The CDR3 contains 13 residues. Losses at the gene ends were 6 bases for V and 9 bases for J; bases not matched to a gene: 7.

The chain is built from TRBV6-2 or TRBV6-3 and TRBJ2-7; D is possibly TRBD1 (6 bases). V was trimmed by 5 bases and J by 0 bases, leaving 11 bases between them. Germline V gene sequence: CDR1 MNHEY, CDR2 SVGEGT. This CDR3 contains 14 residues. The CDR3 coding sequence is TGTGCCAGCAGTAGGGGGATGGGCTCCTACGAGCAGTACTTC. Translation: CASSRGMGSYEQYF.

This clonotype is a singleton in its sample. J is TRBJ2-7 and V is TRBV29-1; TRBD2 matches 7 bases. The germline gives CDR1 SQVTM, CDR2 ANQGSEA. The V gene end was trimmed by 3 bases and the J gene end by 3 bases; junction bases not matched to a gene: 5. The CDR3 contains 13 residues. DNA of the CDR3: TGCAGCGTTGATGGCGCGGGAGACTACGAGCAGTACTTC. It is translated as CSVDGAGDYEQYF.

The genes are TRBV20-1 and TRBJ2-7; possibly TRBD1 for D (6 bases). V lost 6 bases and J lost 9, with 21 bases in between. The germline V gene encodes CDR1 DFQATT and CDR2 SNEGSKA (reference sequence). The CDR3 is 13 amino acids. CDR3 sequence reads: CSAGRQGLIGQYF. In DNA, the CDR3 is TGCAGTGCCGGGCGGCAGGGGCTTATCGGGCAGTACTTC.

Here the CDR3 reads CASSSRPREQYF. The CDR3 DNA sequence: TGTGCCAGCAGCTCCCGACCCCGCGAGCAGTACTTC. J is TRBJ2-7 and V is TRBV13; D gene unclear. Germline CDR1 is PRHDT and CDR2 is FYEKMQ (reference sequence). V lost 4 bases, J lost 6 bases, and 10 bases lay in between. CDR3 length: 12 amino acids.

CDR3 region: CASSQVLGSDTQYF. DNA of the CDR3: TGTGCCAGCAGCCAAGTATTAGGCTCAGATACGCAGTATTTT. This chain links TRBV3-1 with TRBJ2-3, with no clear D. V shed 1 base and J shed 4 bases, with 9 bases lying between them. The CDR3 loop spans 14 amino acids. Germline CDR1 and CDR2: LGHDT and YNNKEL (reference sequence).

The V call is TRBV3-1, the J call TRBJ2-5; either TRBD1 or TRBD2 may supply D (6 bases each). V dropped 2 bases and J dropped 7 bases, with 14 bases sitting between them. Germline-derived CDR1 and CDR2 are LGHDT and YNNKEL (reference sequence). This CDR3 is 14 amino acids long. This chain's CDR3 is CASSQLGGRGTQYF. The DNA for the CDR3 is TGTGCCAGCAGCCAACTGGGGGGCCGCGGGACCCAGTACTTC.

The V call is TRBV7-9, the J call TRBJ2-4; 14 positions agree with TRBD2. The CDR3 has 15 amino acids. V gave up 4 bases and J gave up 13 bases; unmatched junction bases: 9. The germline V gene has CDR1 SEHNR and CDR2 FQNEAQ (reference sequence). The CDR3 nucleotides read TGTGCCAGCAGCTCGGGACTAGCGGGGGCTCGGGGCCAGTACTTC. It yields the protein CASSSGLAGARGQYF. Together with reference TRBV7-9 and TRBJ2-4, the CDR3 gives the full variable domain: DTGVSQNPRHKITKRGQNVTFRCDPISEHNRLYWYRQTLGQGPEFLTYFQNEAQLEKSRLLSDRFSAERPKGSFSTLEIQRTEQGDSAMYLCASSSGLAGARGQYFGAGTRLSVL.

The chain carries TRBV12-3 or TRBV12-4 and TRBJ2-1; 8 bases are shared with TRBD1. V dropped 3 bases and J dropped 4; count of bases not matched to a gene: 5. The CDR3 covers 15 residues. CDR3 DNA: TGTGCCAGCAGTTTTCGCAGGGGGCCGTACAATGAGCAGTTCTTC. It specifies CASSFRRGPYNEQFF.

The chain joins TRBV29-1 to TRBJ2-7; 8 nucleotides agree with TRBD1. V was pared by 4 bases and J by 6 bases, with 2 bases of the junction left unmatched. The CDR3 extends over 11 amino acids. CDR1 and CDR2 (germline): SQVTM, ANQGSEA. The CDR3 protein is CSVAGGGEQYF. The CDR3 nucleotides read TGCAGCGTTGCAGGGGGCGGCGAGCAGTACTTC.